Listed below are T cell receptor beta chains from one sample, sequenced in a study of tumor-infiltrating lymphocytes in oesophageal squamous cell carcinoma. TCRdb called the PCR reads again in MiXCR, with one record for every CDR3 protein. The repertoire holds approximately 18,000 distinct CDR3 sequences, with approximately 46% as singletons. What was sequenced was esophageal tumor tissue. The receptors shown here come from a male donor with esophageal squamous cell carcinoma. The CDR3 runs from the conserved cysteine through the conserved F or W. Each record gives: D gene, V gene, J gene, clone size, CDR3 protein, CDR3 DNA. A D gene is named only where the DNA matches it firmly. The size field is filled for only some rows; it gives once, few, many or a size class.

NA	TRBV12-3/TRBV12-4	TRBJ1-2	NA	CASSPSLYGYTF	TGTGCCAGCAGCCCCTCTCTTTATGGCTACACCTTC
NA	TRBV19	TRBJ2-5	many	CASSSRVEETQYF	TGTGCCAGTAGTTCTCGAGTAGAAGAGACCCAGTACTTC
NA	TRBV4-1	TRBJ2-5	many	CASQDRQETQYF	TGCGCCAGCCAGGACCGCCAAGAGACCCAGTACTTC
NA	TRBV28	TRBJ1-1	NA	CASSLSAGTMNTEAFF	TGTGCCAGCAGTTTATCGGCAGGAACCATGAACACTGAAGCTTTCTTT
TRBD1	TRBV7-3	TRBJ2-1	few	CASSLSSGGNEQFF	TGTGCCAGCAGCTTAAGTTCAGGGGGCAATGAGCAGTTCTTC
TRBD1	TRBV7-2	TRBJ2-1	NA	CASSYDRGPYNEQFF	TGTGCCAGCAGCTATGACAGGGGGCCCTACAATGAGCAGTTCTTC
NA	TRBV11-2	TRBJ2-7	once	CASSYGTQAEQYF	TGTGCCAGCAGCTATGGGACTCAAGCCGAGCAGTACTTC
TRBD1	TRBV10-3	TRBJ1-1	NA	CAIRYRGNTEAFF	TGTGCCATCAGATACAGGGGGAACACTGAAGCTTTCTTT
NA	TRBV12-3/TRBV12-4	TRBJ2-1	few	CASSLRGRGYF	TGTGCCAGCAGTTTACGGGGGAGGGGGTACTTC
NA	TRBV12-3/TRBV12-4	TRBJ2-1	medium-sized	CASSLVGGDEQFF	TGTGCCAGCAGTTTAGTGGGGGGCGATGAGCAGTTCTTC
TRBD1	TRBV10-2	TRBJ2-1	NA	CASWTGPYNEQFF	TGCGCCAGCTGGACAGGCCCCTACAATGAGCAGTTCTTC
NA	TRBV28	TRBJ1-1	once	CASSSILVLLNTEAFF	TGTGCCAGCAGTTCTATTTTGGTACTACTGAACACTGAAGCTTTCTTT
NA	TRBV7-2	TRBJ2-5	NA	CASSLGPEMAQYF	TGTGCCAGCAGCTTAGGCCCCGAGATGGCCCAGTACTTC
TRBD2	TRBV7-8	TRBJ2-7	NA	CASSLVRRSGGLYEQYF	TGTGCCAGCAGCTTAGTCAGGCGTAGCGGGGGTCTCTACGAGCAGTACTTC
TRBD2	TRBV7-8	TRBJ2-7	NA	CASSTQSGSYEQYF	TGTGCCAGCAGCACCCAAAGCGGGAGTTACGAGCAGTACTTC
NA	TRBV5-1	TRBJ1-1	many	CASSLESGGLLEAFF	TGCGCCAGCAGCTTAGAATCAGGCGGCTTATTGGAAGCTTTCTTT
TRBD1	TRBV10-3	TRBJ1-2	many	CAISDPQGAEGYTF	TGTGCCATCAGTGATCCACAGGGGGCTGAAGGCTACACCTTC
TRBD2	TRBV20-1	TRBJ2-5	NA	CSARIPTSGQETQYF	TGCAGTGCTAGGATCCCGACTAGCGGACAAGAGACCCAGTACTTC
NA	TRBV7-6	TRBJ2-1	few	CASSHSNEQFF	TGTGCCAGCAGCCATAGCAATGAGCAGTTCTTC
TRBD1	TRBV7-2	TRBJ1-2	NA	CASREGTGRYGYTF	TGTGCCAGCAGAGAGGGGACAGGGCGCTATGGCTACACCTTC
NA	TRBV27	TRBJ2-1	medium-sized	CASSRRGADNEQFF	TGTGCCAGCAGCCGTAGGGGAGCTGACAATGAGCAGTTCTTC
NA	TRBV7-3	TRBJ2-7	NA	CASKETQNTGELYF	TGTGCCAGCAAGGAGACTCAGAACACCGGGGAGCTGTACTTC
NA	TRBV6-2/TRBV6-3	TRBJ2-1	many	CASSLDGGRYNEQFF	TGTGCCAGCAGTTTGGATGGGGGGAGGTACAATGAGCAGTTCTTC
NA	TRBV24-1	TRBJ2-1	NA	CATSDSGFSNEQFF	TGTGCCACCAGTGATTCGGGCTTCTCCAATGAGCAGTTCTTC
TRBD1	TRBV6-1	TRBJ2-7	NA	CASSPRAGGGYEQYF	TGTGCCAGCAGTCCCCGGGCAGGGGGCGGATACGAGCAGTACTTC
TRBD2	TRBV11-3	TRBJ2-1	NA	CASSPGTSGQDSYNEQFF	TGTGCCAGCAGCCCCGGGACTAGCGGCCAAGATTCCTACAATGAGCAGTTCTTC
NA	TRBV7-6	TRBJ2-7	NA	CASSLGGECFEQYF	TGTGCTAGCAGCTTAGGGGGGGAGTGCTTTGAGCAGTACTTC
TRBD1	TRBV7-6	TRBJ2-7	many	CASSQGQGREQYF	TGTGCCAGCAGCCAAGGACAGGGGCGCGAGCAGTACTTC
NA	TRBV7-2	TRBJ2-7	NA	CASSLGAGGEQYF	TGTGCCAGCAGCTTAGGGGCTGGGGGCGAGCAGTACTTC
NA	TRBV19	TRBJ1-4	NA	CASSIGDLNEKLFF	TGTGCCAGTAGTATAGGGGACCTTAATGAAAAACTGTTTTTT
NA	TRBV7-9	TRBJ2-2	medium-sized	CASSPRENTGELFF	TGTGCCAGCAGCCCCCGGGAAAACACCGGGGAGCTGTTTTTT
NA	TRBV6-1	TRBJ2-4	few	CASSLGNEQYF	TGTGCCAGCAGTCTCGGCAATGAGCAGTACTTC
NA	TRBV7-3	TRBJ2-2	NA	CASSLTSANTGELFF	TGTGCCAGCAGCTTAACTAGCGCAAACACCGGGGAGCTGTTTTTT
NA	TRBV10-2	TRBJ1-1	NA	CASLRDSRGEAFF	TGCGCCAGCCTGAGGGACTCGAGGGGGGAAGCTTTCTTT
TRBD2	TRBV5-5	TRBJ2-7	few	CASTRLGGSSYNEQYF	TGTGCCAGCACAAGGTTGGGGGGGAGCTCCTACAATGAGCAGTACTTC
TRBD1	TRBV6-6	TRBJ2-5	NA	CACGQGKKTQYF	TGTGCCTGCGGACAGGGAAAAAAGACCCAGTACTTC
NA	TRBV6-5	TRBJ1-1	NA	CASSEGPSAQHF	TGTGCCAGCAGTGAAGGACCCTCGGCGCAGCACTTT
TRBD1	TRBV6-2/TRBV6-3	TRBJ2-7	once	CASSERTGGSYEQYF	TGTGCCAGCAGTGAAAGGACAGGGGGTTCCTACGAGCAGTACTTC
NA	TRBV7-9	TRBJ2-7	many	CASSLQSIALYF	TGTGCCAGCAGCTTACAGTCGATTGCTCTGTACTTC
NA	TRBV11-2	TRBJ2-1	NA	CASSRGLGANEQFF	TGTGCCAGCAGCAGGGGACTGGGGGCCAATGAGCAGTTCTTC
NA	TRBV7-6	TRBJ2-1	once	CASSLLPGQAYNEQFF	TGTGCCAGCAGCTTGTTACCGGGACAAGCATACAATGAGCAGTTCTTC
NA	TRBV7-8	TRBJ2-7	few	CASSYKQGPSYEQYF	TGTGCCAGCAGCTATAAACAGGGCCCATCCTACGAGCAGTACTTC